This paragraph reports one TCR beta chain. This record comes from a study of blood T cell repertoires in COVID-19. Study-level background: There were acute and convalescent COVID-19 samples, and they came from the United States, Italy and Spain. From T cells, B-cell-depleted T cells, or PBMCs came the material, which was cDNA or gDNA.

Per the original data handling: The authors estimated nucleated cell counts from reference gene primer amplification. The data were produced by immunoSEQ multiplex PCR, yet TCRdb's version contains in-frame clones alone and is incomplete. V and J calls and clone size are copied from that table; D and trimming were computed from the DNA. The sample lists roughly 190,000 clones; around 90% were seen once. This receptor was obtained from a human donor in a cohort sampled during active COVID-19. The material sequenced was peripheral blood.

The CDR3 DNA is TGTGCCAGCTCGGGGGGCGGAAACTCCTACGAGCAGTACTTC. It is translated as CASSGGGNSYEQYF. The chain employs TRBV7-2 and TRBJ2-7, with a tentative D call TRBD2 (7 bases). The CDR3 consists of 14 residues. V shed 8 bases and J shed 0 bases, with 14 bases lying between them. Germline values: CDR1 SGHTA, CDR2 FQGNSA.